This T cell receptor (beta chain) was documented in a study of blood T cell repertoires in COVID-19. The CDR3 consists of 17 residues. Per the germline V gene, CDR1 is PRHDT and CDR2 is FYEKMQ (reference sequence). Trimming cost V 0 bases and J 1 base, with 15 bases left between them. Measured with immunoSEQ multiplex PCR; TCRdb has only the in-frame clones, and not every one. Of under 300,000 clones listed, 88% are singletons. The receptor comes from a woman in her thirties or forties with acute COVID-19. The source material was PBMCs or T cells enriched from blood (not recorded which). The genes are TRBV13 and TRBJ1-1, with D tentatively TRBD1 (5 bases). The CDR3 nucleotides are TGTGCCAGCAGCTTAGGAAAGCGTACGGGGGGGAACACTGAAGCTTTCTTT. This translates into CASSLGKRTGGNTEAFF.